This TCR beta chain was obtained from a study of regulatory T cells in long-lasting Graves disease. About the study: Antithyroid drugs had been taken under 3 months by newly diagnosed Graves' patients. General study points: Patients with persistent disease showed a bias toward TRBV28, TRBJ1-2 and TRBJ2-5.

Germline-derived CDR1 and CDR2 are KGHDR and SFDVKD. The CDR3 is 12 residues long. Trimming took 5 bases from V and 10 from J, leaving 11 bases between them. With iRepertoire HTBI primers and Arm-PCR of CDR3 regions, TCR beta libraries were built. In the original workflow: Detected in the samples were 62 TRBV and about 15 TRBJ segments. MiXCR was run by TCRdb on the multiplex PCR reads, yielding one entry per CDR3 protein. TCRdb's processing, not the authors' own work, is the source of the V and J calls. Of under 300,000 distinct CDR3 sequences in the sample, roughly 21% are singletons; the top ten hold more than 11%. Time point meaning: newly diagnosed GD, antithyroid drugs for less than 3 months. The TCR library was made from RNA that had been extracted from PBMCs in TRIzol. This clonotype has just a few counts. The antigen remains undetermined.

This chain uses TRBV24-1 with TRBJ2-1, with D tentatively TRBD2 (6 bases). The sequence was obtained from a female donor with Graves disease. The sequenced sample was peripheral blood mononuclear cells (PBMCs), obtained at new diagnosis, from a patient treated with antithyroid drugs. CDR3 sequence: CATSGGSGEQFF. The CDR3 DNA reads TGTGCCACCAGTGGGGGTAGCGGAGAGCAGTTCTTC.